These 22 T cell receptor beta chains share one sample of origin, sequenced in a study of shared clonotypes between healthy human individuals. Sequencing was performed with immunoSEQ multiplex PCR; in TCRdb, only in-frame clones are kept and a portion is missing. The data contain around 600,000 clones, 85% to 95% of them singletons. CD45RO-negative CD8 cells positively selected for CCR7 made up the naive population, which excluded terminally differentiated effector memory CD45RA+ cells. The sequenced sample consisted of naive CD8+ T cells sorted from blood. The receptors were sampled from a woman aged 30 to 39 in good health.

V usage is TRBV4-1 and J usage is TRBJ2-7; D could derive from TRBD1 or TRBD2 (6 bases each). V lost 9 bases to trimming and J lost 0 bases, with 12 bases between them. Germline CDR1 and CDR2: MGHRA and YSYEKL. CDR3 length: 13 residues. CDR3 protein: CASRGASSYEQYF. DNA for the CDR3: TGCGCCAGTAGGGGGGCTAGCTCCTACGAGCAGTACTTC.

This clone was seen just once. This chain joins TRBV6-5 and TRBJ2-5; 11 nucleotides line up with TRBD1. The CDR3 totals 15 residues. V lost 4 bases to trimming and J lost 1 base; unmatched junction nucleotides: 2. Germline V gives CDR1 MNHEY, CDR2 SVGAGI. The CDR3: CASSWTGGIQETQYF. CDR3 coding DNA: TGTGCCAGCAGTTGGACAGGGGGCATCCAAGAGACCCAGTACTTC.

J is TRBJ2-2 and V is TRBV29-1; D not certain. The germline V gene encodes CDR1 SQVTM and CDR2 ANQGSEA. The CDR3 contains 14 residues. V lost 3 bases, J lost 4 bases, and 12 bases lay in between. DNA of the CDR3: TGCAGCGTTGAGCTCCCAGATATCACCGGGGAGCTGTTTTTT. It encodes CSVELPDITGELFF.

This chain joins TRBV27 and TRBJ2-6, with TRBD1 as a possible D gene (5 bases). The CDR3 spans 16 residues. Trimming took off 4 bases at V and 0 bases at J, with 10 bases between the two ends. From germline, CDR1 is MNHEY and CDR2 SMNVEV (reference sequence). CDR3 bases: TGTGCCAGCAGTTCGCACAGGACCTCTGGGGCCAACGTCCTGACTTTC. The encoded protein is CASSSHRTSGANVLTF.

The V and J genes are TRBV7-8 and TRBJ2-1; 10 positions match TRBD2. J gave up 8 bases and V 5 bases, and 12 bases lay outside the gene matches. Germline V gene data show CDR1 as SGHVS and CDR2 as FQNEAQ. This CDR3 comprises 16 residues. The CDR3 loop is CASSPRLAGVVDEQFF. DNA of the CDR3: TGTGCCAGCAGCCCTAGGCTAGCGGGAGTTGTCGATGAGCAGTTCTTC. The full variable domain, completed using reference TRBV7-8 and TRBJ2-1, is GAGVSQSPRYKVAKRGQDVALRCDPISGHVSLFWYQQALGQGPEFLTYFQNEAQLDKSGLPSDRFFAERPEGSVSTLKIQRTQQEDSAVYLCASSPRLAGVVDEQFFGPGTRLTVL.

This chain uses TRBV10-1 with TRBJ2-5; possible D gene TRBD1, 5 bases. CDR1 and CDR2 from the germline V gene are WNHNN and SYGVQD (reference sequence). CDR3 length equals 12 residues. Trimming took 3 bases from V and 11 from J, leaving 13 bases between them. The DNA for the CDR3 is TGCGCCAGCAGTGATGCAGGGTTAGAGCAGTACTTC. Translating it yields CASSDAGLEQYF.

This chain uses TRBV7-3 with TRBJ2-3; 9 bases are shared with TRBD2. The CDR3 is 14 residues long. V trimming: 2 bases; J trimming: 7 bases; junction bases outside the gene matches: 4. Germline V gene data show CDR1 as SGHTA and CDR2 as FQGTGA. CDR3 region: CASSLAGGMNTQYF. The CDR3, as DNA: TGTGCCAGCAGCTTAGCGGGAGGGATGAATACGCAGTATTTT.

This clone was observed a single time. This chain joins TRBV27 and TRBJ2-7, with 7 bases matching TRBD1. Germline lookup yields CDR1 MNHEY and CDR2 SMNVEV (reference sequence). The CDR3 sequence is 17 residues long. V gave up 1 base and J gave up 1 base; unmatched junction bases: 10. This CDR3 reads CASSLLSWGTESYEQYF. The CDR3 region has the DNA TGTGCCAGCAGTTTATTAAGCTGGGGGACAGAGTCCTACGAGCAGTACTTC.

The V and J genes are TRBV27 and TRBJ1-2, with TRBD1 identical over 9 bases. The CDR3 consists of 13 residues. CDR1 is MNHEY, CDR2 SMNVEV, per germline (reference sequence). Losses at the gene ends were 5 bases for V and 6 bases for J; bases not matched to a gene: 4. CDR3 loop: CASSPGTGNGYTF. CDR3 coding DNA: TGTGCCAGCAGTCCCGGGACAGGGAATGGCTACACCTTC.

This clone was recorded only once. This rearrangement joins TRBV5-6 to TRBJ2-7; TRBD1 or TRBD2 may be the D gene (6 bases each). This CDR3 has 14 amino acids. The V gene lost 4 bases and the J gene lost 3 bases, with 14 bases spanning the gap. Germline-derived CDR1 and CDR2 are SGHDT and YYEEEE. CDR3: CASSDTGAIYEQYF. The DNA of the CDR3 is TGTGCCAGCAGCGATACGGGGGCTATCTACGAGCAGTACTTC.

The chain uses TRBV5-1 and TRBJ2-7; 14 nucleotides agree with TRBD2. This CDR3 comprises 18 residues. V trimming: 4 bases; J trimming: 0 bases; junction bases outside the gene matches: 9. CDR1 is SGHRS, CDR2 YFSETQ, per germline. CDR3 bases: TGCGCCAGCAGCACCGGACTAGCGGGAGGACTAATCTCCTACGAGCAGTACTTC. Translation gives CASSTGLAGGLISYEQYF.

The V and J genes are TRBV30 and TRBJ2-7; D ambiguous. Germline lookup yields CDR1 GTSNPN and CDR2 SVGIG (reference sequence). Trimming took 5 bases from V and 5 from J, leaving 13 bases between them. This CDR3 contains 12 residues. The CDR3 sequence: CAWSTLMNEQYF. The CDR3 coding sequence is TGTGCCTGGTCAACTTTAATGAACGAGCAGTACTTC. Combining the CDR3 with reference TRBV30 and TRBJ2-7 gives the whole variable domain SQTIHQWPATLVQPVGSPLSLECTVEGTSNPNLYWYRQAAGRGLQLLFYSVGIGQISSEVPQNLSASRPQDRQFILSSKKLLLSDSGFYLCAWSTLMNEQYFGPGTRLTVT.

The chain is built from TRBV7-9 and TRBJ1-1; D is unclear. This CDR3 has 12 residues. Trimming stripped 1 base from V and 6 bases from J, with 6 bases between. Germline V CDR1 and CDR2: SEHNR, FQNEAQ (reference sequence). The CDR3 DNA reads TGTGCCAGCAGCTTAGGAGAGGCTGAAGCTTTCTTT. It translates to CASSLGEAEAFF.

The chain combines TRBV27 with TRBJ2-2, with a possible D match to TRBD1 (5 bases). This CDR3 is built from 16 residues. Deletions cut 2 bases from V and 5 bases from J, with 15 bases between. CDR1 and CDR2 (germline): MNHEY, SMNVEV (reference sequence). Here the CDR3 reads CASSLSVGQGTGELFF. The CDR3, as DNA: TGTGCCAGCAGTTTAAGCGTTGGGCAGGGAACCGGGGAGCTGTTTTTT.

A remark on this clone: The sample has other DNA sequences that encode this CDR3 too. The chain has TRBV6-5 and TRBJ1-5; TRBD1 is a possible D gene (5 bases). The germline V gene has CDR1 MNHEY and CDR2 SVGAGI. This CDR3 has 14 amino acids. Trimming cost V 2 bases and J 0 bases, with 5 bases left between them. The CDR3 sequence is CASSYRGSNQPQHF. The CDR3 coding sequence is TGTGCCAGCAGTTACAGGGGTAGCAATCAGCCCCAGCATTTT.

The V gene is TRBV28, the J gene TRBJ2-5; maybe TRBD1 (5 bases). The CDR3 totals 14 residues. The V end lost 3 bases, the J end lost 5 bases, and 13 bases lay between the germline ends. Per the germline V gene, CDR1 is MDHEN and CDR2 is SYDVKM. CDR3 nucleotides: TGTGCCAGCAGTTTGGAACCGCCAGGGGAGACCCAGTACTTC. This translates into CASSLEPPGETQYF.

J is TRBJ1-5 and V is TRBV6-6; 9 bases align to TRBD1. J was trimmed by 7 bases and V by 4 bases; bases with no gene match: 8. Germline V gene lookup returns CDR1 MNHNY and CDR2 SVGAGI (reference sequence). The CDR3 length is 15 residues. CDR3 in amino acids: CASSSDRGNYQPQHF. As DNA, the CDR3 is TGTGCCAGCAGTTCAGACAGGGGGAATTACCAGCCCCAGCATTTT.

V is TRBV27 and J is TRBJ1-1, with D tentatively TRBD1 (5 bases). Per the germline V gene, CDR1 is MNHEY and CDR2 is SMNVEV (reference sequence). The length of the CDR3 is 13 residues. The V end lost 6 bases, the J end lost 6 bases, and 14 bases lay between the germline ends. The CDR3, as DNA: TGTGCCAGCAGGCGGACGGGGGAACCTGAAGCTTTCTTT. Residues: CASRRTGEPEAFF.

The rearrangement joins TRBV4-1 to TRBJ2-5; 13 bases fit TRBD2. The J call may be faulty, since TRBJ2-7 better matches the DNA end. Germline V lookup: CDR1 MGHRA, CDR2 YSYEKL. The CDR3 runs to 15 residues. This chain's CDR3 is CASRSRTSGSYEQYF. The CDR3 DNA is TGCGCCAGCAGGTCTCGGACTAGCGGGAGCTACGAGCAGTACTTC.

Here the CDR3 DNA reads TGCGCCAGCAGCCAAGATCGGAAGTATTCCCTCGACAGGGAGTTCTTC. Its protein is CASSQDRKYSLDREFF. V is TRBV4-1 and J is TRBJ2-1; TRBD1 matches at 7 bases. The CDR3 sequence is 16 residues long. In germline, CDR1 is MGHRA, CDR2 YSYEKL. The V segment lost 0 bases and the J segment 14 bases; nucleotides outside the gene matches: 16.

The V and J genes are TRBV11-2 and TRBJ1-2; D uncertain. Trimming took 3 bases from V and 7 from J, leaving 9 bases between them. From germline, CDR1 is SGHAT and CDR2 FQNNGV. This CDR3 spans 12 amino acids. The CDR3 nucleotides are TGTGCCAGCAGCTTGGGAGTAGGTGGCTACACCTTC. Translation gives CASSLGVGGYTF.

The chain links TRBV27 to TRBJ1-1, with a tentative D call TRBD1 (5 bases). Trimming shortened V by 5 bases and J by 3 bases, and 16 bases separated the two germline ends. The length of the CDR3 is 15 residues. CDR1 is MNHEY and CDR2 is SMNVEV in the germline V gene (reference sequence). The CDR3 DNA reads TGTGCCAGCAGTCGAGGGGTGAAGGGTCACACTGAAGCTTTCTTT. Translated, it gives CASSRGVKGHTEAFF.